This T cell receptor (beta chain) derives from a study of cytomegalovirus exposure and HLA in healthy donors. Broader study findings: Within a later analysis, the majority of CMV-associated TCR beta chains appeared HLA-restricted. Most TCR sequences were rare, but some public TCRs occurred in many donors. Using a false discovery rate of 0.05, a later analysis showed that 15,000 to 20,000 TCR beta sequences were associated with HLA alleles. Later analysis associated a missense DCLRE1C variant with TCR beta V- and J-gene trimming.

The PCR had 60 Vbeta and 13 Jbeta primers. TCRdb's table, derived via immunoSEQ multiplex PCR, lists solely in-frame clones and lacks some. The sample shows about 110,000 clones, around three quarters of them seen only once. As concerns this clone: What it binds is not known.

CDR3 length: 12 residues. Germline CDR1 reads SNHLY; CDR2 reads FYNNEI. The ends were cut back, 10 bases at V and 1 base at J, with 7 bases in the middle. Sequencing input: PBMCs. This receptor was taken from a boy between 5 and 17 years old in good health and CMV-seronegative. The chain uses TRBV2 and TRBJ2-2; possible D gene TRBD1, 6 bases. Here the CDR3 reads CATGQNTGELFF. Written as DNA, the CDR3 is TGTGCCACGGGACAGAACACCGGGGAGCTGTTTTTT.